This T cell receptor (beta chain) is drawn from a study of chemoradiotherapy in HPV16-positive cancers. Study background: Candidate HPV-specific clones and shared TCR motifs came from a couple of HPV16-positive patients.

Samples were taken several times over chemoradiotherapy. Data came from immunoSEQ multiplex PCR; TCRdb stores just in-frame clones and leaves some out. The sample lists fewer than 15,000 clones, approximately 79% occurring once. Turning to this clone: Its antigen is not identified.

Study results and limitations: Better recurrence-free survival went with HPV-responsive T-cell expansion in HPV16-positive patients. Candidate HPV-specific clones and E7-related TCR motifs grew in tumor during treatment.

With V trimmed by 3 bases and J by 5 bases, 10 bases remained unmatched. CDR3 length: 15 residues. The germline V gene has CDR1 SGDLS and CDR2 YYNGEE. The chain has TRBV9 and TRBJ2-7, with TRBD2 identical over 8 bases. Sampling took place from a patient who underwent chemoradiotherapy. This sequence originates from a human donor with HPV-associated anogenital cancer. CDR3 in amino acids: CASSDSGSGSHEQYF. CDR3 DNA sequence: TGTGCCAGCAGCGACAGCGGGAGTGGGTCCCACGAGCAGTACTTC.